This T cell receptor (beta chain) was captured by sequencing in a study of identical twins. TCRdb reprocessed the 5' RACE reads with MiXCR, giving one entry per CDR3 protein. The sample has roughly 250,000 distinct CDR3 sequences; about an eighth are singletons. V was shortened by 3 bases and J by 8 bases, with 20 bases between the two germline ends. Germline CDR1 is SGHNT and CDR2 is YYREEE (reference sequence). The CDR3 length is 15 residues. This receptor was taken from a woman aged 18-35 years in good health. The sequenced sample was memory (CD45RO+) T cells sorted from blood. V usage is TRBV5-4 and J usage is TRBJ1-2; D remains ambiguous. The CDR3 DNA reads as TGTGCCAGCAGCTCCATTGCGGGAACAGTAGGAGGCTACACCTTC. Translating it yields CASSSIAGTVGGYTF.